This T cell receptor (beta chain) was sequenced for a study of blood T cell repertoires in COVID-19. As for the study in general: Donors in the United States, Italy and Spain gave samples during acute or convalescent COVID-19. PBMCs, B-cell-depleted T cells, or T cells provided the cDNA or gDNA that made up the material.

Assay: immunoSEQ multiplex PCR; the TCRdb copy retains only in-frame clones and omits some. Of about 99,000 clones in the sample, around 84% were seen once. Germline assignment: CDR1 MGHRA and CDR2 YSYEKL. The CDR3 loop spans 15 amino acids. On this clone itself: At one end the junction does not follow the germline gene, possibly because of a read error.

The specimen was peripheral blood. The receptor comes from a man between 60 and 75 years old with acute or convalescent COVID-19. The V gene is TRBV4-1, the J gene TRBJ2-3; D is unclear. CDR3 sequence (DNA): TGCACCAGCAGCCTCGCAGGCCTTGACACAGATACGCAGTATTTT. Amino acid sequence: CTSSLAGLDTDTQYF.